The rows below give T cell receptor beta chains drawn from one sample of a study of a mutant IDH1 vaccine in newly diagnosed glioma. Antigen specificity for these receptors is unknown. Using immunoSEQ multiplex PCR, the repertoire was profiled, and TCRdb retains in-frame clones only, with some absent. This sample has 20,000 to 30,000 clones, with 70% to 85% found just once. The sequences come from PBMCs, collected from a glioma patient whose treatment included an IDH1 peptide vaccine. The receptors originated from a middle-aged man with glioma. CDR3s include the opening cysteine and the closing phenylalanine or tryptophan. The D gene is left open where the match is weak. The listing skips clone size in some rows; elsewhere it reads once, few, many or a size class.

j_call clone_size d_call v_call cdr3_aa cdr3_nt
TRBJ2-2 NA NA TRBV6-5 CASSTLVGELFF TGTGCCAGCAGTACCCTGGTCGGGGAGCTGTTTTTT
TRBJ1-1 NA NA TRBV27 CASSFGPGNTEAFF TGTGCCAGCAGTTTTGGGCCTGGGAACACCGAAGCTTTCTTT
TRBJ1-2 NA NA TRBV6-5 CASSYHRDGSGYTF TGTGCCAGCAGTTACCACAGGGACGGGAGCGGCTACACCTTC
TRBJ1-1 NA NA TRBV19 CASSKERREGAFF TGTGCCAGTAGTAAGGAGAGGCGGGAAGGAGCTTTCTTT
TRBJ1-4 few NA TRBV5-5 CASSSPGREDEKLFF TGTGCCAGCAGCTCTCCAGGGCGGGAAGATGAAAAACTGTTTTTT
TRBJ1-4 NA TRBD1 TRBV19 CASRPTGGNEKLFF TGTGCCAGTAGACCGACAGGGGGTAATGAAAAACTGTTTTTT
TRBJ2-7 NA TRBD1 TRBV5-1 CASSGTGGIYEQYF TGCGCCAGCAGCGGTACAGGGGGCATCTACGAGCAGTACTTC
TRBJ2-7 NA NA TRBV11-1 CASSNPSGGSSYEQYF TGTGCCAGCAGCAACCCCTCCGGTGGGAGCTCCTACGAGCAGTACTTC
TRBJ1-1 NA NA TRBV7-2 CASSPATEAFF TGTGCCAGCAGCCCGGCCACTGAAGCTTTCTTT
TRBJ1-1 NA TRBD1 TRBV7-9 CASSHPTGQGGTEAFF TGTGCCAGCAGCCATCCGACGGGACAGGGCGGCACTGAAGCTTTCTTT
TRBJ2-5 few TRBD1 TRBV7-2 CASSGGQQETQYF TGTGCCAGCAGCGGGGGACAGCAAGAGACCCAGTACTTC
TRBJ1-1 NA TRBD1 TRBV5-1 CASSPGQPNTEAFF TGCGCCAGCAGCCCGGGACAGCCAAACACTGAAGCTTTCTTT
TRBJ1-1 medium-sized NA TRBV6-5 CASRPAGINTEAFF TGTGCCAGCCGGCCGGCCGGGATAAACACTGAAGCTTTCTTT
TRBJ2-1 NA NA TRBV11-2 CASSHGPTNEQFF TGTGCCAGCAGCCATGGCCCTACCAATGAGCAGTTCTTC
TRBJ2-7 once NA TRBV5-1 CASSADSPFSYEQYF TGCGCCAGCAGCGCGGACAGCCCCTTTTCGTACGAGCAGTACTTC
TRBJ1-6 NA NA TRBV2 CASRVRTENSPLHF TGTGCCAGCCGCGTACGGACGGAGAATTCACCCCTCCACTTT